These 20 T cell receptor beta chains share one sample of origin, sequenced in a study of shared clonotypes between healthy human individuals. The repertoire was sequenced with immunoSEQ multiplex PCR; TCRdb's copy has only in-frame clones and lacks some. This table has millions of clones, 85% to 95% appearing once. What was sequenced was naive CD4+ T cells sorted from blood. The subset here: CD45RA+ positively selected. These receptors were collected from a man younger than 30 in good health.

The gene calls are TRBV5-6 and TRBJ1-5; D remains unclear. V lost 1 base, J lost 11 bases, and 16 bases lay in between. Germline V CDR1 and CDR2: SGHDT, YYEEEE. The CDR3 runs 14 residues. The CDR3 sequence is CASSLTGSLSAQHF. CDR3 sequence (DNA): TGTGCCAGCAGCTTGACCGGGTCCCTATCGGCCCAGCATTTT. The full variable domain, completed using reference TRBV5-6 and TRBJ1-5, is DAGVTQSPTHLIKTRGQQVTLRCSPKSGHDTVSWYQQALGQGPQFIFQYYEEEERQRGNFPDRFSGHQFPNYSSELNVNALLLGDSALYLCASSLTGSLSAQHFGDGTRLSIL.

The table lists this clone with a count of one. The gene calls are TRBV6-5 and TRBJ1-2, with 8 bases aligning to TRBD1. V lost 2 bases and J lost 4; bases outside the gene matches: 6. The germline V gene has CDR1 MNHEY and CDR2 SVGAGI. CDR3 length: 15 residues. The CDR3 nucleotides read TGTGCCAGCAGTTACACCGCAGGGGGCCCCTATGGCTACACCTTC. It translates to CASSYTAGGPYGYTF.

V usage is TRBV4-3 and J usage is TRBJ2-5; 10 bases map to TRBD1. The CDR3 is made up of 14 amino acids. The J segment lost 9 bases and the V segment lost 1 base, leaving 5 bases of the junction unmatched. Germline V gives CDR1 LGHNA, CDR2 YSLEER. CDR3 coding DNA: TGCGCCAGCAGCCAAGGGATGACAGGGGGCCCCCAGTACTTC. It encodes CASSQGMTGGPQYF.

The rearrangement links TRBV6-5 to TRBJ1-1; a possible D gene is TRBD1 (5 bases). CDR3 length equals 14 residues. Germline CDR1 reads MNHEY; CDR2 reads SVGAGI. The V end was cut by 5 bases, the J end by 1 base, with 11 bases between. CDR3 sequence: CASSRTLSNTEAFF. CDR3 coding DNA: TGTGCCAGCAGTAGGACACTCTCGAACACTGAAGCTTTCTTT.

CDR3: CSASARETQYF. The DNA for the CDR3 is TGCAGTGCTAGTGCAAGGGAGACCCAGTACTTC. The genes are TRBV20-1 and TRBJ2-5; D not resolved. V lost 3 bases to trimming and J lost 5 bases, with 7 bases between them. The CDR3 has 11 amino acids. The V gene's germline CDR1 is DFQATT and CDR2 SNEGSKA (reference sequence).

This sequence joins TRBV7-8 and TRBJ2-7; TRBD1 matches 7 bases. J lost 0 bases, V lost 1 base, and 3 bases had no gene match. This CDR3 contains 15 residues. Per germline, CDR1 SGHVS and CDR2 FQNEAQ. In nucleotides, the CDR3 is TGTGCCAGCAGCTTAGAGACAGGGAGCTCCTACGAGCAGTACTTC. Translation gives CASSLETGSSYEQYF.

CDR3 sequence reads: CAILVLGSWAEAFF. CDR3 coding DNA: TGTGCTATACTAGTGCTCGGGAGTTGGGCTGAAGCTTTCTTT. The V and J genes are TRBV25-1 and TRBJ1-1; no clear D. Germline lookup yields CDR1 MGHDK and CDR2 SYGVNS. CDR3 size: 14 residues.

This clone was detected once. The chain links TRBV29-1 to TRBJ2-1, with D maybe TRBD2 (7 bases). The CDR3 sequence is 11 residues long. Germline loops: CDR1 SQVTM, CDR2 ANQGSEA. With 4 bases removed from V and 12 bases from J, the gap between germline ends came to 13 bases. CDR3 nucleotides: TGCAGCGTTGTGAGGGGGGAGGGGCAGTTCTTC. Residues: CSVVRGEGQFF.

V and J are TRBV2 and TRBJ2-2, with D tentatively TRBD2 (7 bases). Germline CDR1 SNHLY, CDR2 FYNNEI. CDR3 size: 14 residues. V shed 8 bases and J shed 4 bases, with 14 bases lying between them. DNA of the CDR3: TGTGCCAGCGGGGGGGCGGTTATCACCGGGGAGCTGTTTTTT. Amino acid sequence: CASGGAVITGELFF. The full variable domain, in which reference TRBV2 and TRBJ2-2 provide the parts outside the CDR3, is EPEVTQTPSHQVTQMGQEVILRCVPISNHLYFYWYRQILGQKVEFLVSFYNNEISEKSEIFDDQFSVERPDGSNFTLKIRSTKLEDSAMYFCASGGAVITGELFFGEGSRLTVL.

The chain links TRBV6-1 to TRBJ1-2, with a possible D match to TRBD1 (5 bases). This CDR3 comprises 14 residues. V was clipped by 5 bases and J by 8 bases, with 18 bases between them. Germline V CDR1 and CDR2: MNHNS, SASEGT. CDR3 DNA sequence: TGTGCCAGCAGTTTAGAAGGGGCCGCTACGGGCTACACCTTC. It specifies CASSLEGAATGYTF.

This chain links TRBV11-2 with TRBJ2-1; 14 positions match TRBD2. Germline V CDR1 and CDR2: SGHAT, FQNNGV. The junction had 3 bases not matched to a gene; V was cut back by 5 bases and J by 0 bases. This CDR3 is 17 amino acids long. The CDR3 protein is CASSGTSGGTSYNEQFF. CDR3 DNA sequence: TGTGCCAGCAGCGGGACTAGCGGGGGTACCTCCTACAATGAGCAGTTCTTC.

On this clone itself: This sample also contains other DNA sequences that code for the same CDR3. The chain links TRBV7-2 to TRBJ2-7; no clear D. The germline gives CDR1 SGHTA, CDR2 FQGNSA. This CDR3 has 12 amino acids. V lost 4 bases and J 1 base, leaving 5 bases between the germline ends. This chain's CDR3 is CASSSNSYEQYF. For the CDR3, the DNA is TGTGCCAGCAGCTCCAATTCCTACGAGCAGTACTTC.

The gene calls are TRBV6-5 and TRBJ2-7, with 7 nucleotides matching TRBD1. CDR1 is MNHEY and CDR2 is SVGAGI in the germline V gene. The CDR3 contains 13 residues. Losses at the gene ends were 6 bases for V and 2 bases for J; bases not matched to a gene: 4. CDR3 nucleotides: TGTGCCAGCAGCATTGGACAGGCCTACGAGCAGTACTTC. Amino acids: CASSIGQAYEQYF.

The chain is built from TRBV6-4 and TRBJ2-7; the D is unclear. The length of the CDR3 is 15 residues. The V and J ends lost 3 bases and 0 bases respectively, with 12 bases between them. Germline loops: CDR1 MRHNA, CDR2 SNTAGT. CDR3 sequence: CASSESPISSYEQYF. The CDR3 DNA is TGTGCCAGCAGTGAAAGTCCCATCAGCTCCTACGAGCAGTACTTC.

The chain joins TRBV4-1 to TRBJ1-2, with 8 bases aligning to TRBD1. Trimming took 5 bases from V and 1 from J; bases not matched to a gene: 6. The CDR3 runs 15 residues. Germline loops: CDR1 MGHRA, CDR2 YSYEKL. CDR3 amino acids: CASSKMTGDNYGYTF. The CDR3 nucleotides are TGCGCCAGCAGCAAGATGACAGGGGATAACTATGGCTACACCTTC.

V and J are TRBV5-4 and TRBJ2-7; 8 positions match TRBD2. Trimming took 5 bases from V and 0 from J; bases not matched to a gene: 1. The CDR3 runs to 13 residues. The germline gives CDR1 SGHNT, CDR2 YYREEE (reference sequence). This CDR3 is CASRLAGSYEQYF. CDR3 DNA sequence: TGTGCCAGCAGGCTAGCGGGCTCCTACGAGCAGTACTTC.

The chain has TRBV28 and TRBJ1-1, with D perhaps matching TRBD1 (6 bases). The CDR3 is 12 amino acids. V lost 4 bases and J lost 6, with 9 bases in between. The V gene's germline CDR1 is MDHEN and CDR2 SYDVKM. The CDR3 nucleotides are TGTGCCAGCAGTTCCGGGGGCTCTGAAGCTTTCTTT. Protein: CASSSGGSEAFF.

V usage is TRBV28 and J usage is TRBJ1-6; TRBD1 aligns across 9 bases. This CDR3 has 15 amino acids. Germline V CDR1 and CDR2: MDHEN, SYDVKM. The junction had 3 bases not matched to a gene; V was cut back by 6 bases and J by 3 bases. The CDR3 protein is CASRDRGGYNSPLHF. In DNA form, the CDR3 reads TGTGCCAGCAGGGACAGGGGCGGCTATAATTCACCCCTCCACTTT.

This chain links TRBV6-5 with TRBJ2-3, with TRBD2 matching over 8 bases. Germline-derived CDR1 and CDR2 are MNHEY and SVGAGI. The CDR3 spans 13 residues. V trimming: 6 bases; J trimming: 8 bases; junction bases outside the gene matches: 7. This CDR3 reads CASRGTSWGTQYF. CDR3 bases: TGTGCCAGCAGGGGGACTAGTTGGGGTACGCAGTATTTT.

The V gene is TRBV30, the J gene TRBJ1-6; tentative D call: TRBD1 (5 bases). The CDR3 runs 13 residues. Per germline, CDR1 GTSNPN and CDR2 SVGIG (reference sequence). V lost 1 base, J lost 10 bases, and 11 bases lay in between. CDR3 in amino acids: CAWSEGGASPLHF. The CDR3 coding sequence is TGTGCCTGGAGTGAAGGAGGGGCCTCACCCCTCCACTTT. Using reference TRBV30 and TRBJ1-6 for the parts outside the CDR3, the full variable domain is SQTIHQWPATLVQPVGSPLSLECTVEGTSNPNLYWYRQAAGRGLQLLFYSVGIGQISSEVPQNLSASRPQDRQFILSSKKLLLSDSGFYLCAWSEGGASPLHFGNGTRLTVT.